This T cell receptor beta chain was identified during a study of blood T cell repertoires in COVID-19. Study details: Samples representing acute and convalescent COVID-19 were sourced from the United States, Italy and Spain. PBMCs, B-cell-depleted T cells, or T cells provided the cDNA or gDNA that made up the material.

The ends were cut back, 7 bases at V and 3 bases at J, with 12 bases in the middle. Germline V gives CDR1 MNHEY, CDR2 SVGAGI. The CDR3 is 13 residues long. Per the original data handling: For nucleated cells, counts were estimated from reference gene primer amplification. Libraries were prepared by immunoSEQ multiplex PCR; TCRdb keeps only in-frame clonotypes and omits some of them. The DNA gave D and trimming, while V, J and clone size come from that table. The repertoire holds about 220,000 clones, around 81% seen once, with more than 10% in the top ten. What was sequenced was peripheral blood. The rearrangement links TRBV6-5 to TRBJ1-1; no clear D gene. This receptor was obtained from a human donor in a cohort sampled during active COVID-19. The CDR3 protein is CASTSDLYTEAFF. The CDR3 DNA sequence: TGTGCCAGCACCTCAGATCTGTACACTGAAGCTTTCTTT.